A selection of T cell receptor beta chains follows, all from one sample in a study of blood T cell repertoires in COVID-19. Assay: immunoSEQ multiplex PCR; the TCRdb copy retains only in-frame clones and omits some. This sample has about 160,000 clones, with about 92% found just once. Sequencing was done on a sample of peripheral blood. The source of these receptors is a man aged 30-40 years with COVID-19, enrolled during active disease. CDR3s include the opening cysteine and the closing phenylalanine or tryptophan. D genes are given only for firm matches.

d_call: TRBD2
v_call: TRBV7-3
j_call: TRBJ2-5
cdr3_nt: TGTGCCAGCAGTACTAGCGGGGGGCTCCAAGAGACCCAGTACTTC
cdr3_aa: CASSTSGGLQETQYF

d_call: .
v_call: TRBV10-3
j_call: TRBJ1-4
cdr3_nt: TGTGCCATCAGCGATCCGGGGGGCAATGAAAAACTGTTTTTT
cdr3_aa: CAISDPGGNEKLFF

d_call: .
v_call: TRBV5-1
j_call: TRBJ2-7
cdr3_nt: TGCGCCAGCAGCTCCCTACCCCGGACAGCAGGCGACGAGCAGTACTTC
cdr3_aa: CASSSLPRTAGDEQYF

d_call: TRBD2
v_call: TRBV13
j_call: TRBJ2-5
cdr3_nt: TGTGCCAGCAGCTTAGTGGCGGGGGGGCCGAGAGAGACCCAGTACTTC
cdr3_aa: CASSLVAGGPRETQYF

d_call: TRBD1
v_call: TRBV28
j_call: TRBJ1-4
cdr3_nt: TGTGCCAGCAGGAGGGACAGGGGGCAGGAAAAACTGTTTTTT
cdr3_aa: CASRRDRGQEKLFF

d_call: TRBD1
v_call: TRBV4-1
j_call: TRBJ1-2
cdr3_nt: TGCGCCAGCAGCCAAGCTTCCTGGCCCGGGACAGGGAATGGCTACACCTTC
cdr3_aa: CASSQASWPGTGNGYTF

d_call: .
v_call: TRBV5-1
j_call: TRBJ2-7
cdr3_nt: TGCGCCAGCAGCTTGGGACAGGAGTCCTACGAGCAGTACTTC
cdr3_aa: CASSLGQESYEQYF

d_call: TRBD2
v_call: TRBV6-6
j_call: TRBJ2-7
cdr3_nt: TGTGCCAGCAGTGCGGGGGGTGGGCTCGAGCAGTACTTC
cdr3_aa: CASSAGGGLEQYF

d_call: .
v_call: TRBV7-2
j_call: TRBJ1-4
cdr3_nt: TGTGCCAGCAGAAACAGGGCCGCAACTAATGAAAAACTGTTTTTT
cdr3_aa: CASRNRAATNEKLFF

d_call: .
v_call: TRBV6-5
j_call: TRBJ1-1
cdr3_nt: TGTGCCAGCAGTTACTTACAGGGTTTTTCGGAAGCTTTCTTT
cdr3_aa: CASSYLQGFSEAFF

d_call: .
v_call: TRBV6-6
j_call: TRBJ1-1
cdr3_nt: TGTGCCAGCAAAGGGGGAAACACTGAAGCTTTCTTT
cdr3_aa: CASKGGNTEAFF